A single sample gave rise to the 9 T cell receptor beta chains below, sequenced in a study of blood T cell repertoires in COVID-19. Only in-frame clones appear in the TCRdb table, and some are missing; sequencing was by immunoSEQ multiplex PCR. The profile shows a few hundred thousand clones, approximately 81% of them singletons. Sequences were obtained from peripheral blood. The source is a woman of 80 years or more with acute or convalescent COVID-19.

This chain connects TRBV3-1 (or the pseudogene TRBV3-2) to TRBJ1-4; 9 bases line up with TRBD1. V dropped 2 bases and J dropped 8; count of bases not matched to a gene: 6. The CDR3 has 15 amino acids. Per the germline V gene, CDR1 is LGHDT and CDR2 is YNNKEL (reference sequence). The CDR3 here is CASSQLDRGGEKLFF. The CDR3 nucleotides read TGTGCCAGCAGCCAATTGGACAGGGGTGGAGAAAAACTGTTTTTT.

The V call is TRBV3-1 (or the pseudogene TRBV3-2), the J call TRBJ1-5; possibly TRBD1 for D (5 bases). This CDR3 comprises 15 residues. V shed 0 bases and J shed 3 bases, with 9 bases lying between them. Germline V gene sequence: CDR1 LGHDT, CDR2 YNNKEL (reference sequence). CDR3 sequence reads: CASSQDRQFNQPQHF. CDR3 DNA: TGTGCCAGCAGCCAAGATCGACAGTTCAATCAGCCCCAGCATTTT.

This chain joins TRBV19 and TRBJ2-7, with D unclear. The CDR3 covers 12 residues. Germline V lookup: CDR1 LNHDA, CDR2 SQIVND (reference sequence). The V end was cut by 0 bases, the J end by 5 bases, with 5 bases between. In DNA form, the CDR3 reads TGTGCCAGTAGTATAGACACGGACGAGCAGTACTTC. Amino acids: CASSIDTDEQYF.

J is TRBJ1-4 and V is TRBV5-8; D remains unclear. Germline lookup yields CDR1 SGHTS and CDR2 YDEGEE. The CDR3 covers 15 residues. Between the trimmed V and J ends, which lost 2 bases and 3 bases, there was a span of 11 bases. For the CDR3, the DNA is TGTGCCAGCAGCTTCCTCAGACTTTCTAATGAAAAACTGTTTTTT. It yields the protein CASSFLRLSNEKLFF.

CDR3 nucleotide sequence: TGTGCCACCAGTGATATACAGGGGGCGAGGGAGACCCAGTACTTC. It yields the protein CATSDIQGARETQYF. The V call is TRBV24-1, the J call TRBJ2-5, with 9 bases lining up with TRBD1. After removal of 3 bases from V and 5 bases from J, the junction contained 6 bases not matched to a gene. Germline CDR1 and CDR2: KGHDR and SFDVKD. The CDR3 totals 15 residues.

J is TRBJ1-6 and V is TRBV28, with 9 bases matching TRBD1. The CDR3 spans 17 residues. The V gene's germline CDR1 is MDHEN and CDR2 SYDVKM. J lost 0 bases, V lost 0 bases, and 0 bases had no gene match. The CDR3 region is CASSLWTGGSYNSPLHF. The CDR3 nucleotides read TGTGCCAGCAGTTTATGGACAGGGGGCTCCTATAATTCACCCCTCCACTTT.

CDR3 protein: CAIRQEGAHGYTF. The CDR3 nucleotides are TGTGCCATCAGGCAGGAGGGGGCCCATGGCTACACCTTC. The chain recombines TRBV10-3 with TRBJ1-2, with 7 bases lining up with TRBD1. Trimming removed 6 bases from V and 6 bases from J; junction bases left unmatched: 7. The length of the CDR3 is 13 residues. In germline, CDR1 is ENHRY, CDR2 SYGVKD.

The chain joins TRBV24-1 to TRBJ1-6; maybe TRBD1 (6 bases). The germline gives CDR1 KGHDR, CDR2 SFDVKD. The CDR3 spans 15 residues. V was clipped by 2 bases and J by 6 bases, with 10 bases between them. The CDR3 nucleotides are TGTGCCACCAGTGATTCAAGACAGGTTAATTCACCCCTCCACTTT. Translating it yields CATSDSRQVNSPLHF.

The chain carries TRBV7-3 and TRBJ1-4, with TRBD1 identical over 7 bases. The CDR3 spans 15 residues. V dropped 5 bases and J dropped 3; count of bases not matched to a gene: 6. Per the germline V gene, CDR1 is SGHTA and CDR2 is FQGTGA. DNA for the CDR3: TGTGCCAGCAGCGCCCAGGGACAGCCTAATGAAAAACTGTTTTTT. It is translated as CASSAQGQPNEKLFF.